Below, 9 T cell receptor beta chains from the same sample are listed, as sequenced in a study of T cell responses to AZD1222 COVID-19 vaccine. The method was immunoSEQ multiplex PCR; TCRdb's version includes in-frame clones alone and lacks a portion of them. The sample consists of some 120,000 clones, 84% of them appearing once. This specimen consisted of peripheral blood, obtained 28 days after the second AZD1222 dose. These receptors were collected from an adult who received the AZD1222 COVID-19 vaccine.

This chain links TRBV9 with TRBJ2-7; a weak D match, TRBD2 (6 bases). Germline lookup yields CDR1 SGDLS and CDR2 YYNGEE. Trimming took off 2 bases at V and 7 bases at J, with 13 bases between the two ends. This CDR3 contains 13 residues. The CDR3 loop reads CASSVSGSGEQYF. CDR3 nucleotide sequence: TGTGCCAGCAGCGTTTCAGGGAGCGGGGAGCAGTACTTC.

In this sample, this clone turned up once. The genes are TRBV6-5 and TRBJ2-1, with a possible D match to TRBD2 (7 bases). There are 14 residues in the CDR3. Deletions cut 11 bases from V and 4 bases from J, with 18 bases between. Germline values: CDR1 MNHEY, CDR2 SVGAGI. The CDR3 here is CALGGENGYNEQFF. The CDR3 DNA sequence: TGTGCCCTAGGGGGGGAAAATGGGTACAATGAGCAGTTCTTC.

This clone was seen more than once but under ten times. Other DNA sequences in this specimen translate into the identical CDR3. The genes are TRBV5-8 and TRBJ2-7; the D gene is possibly TRBD1 (5 bases). Per the germline V gene, CDR1 is SGHTS and CDR2 is YDEGEE. CDR3 length: 13 amino acids. Trimming removed 1 base from V and 0 bases from J, with 5 bases in between. The CDR3 DNA reads as TGTGCCAGCAGCTTGCAGGGCTCCTACGAGCAGTACTTC. This sequence encodes CASSLQGSYEQYF.

V gene TRBV9 combines with J gene TRBJ1-2, with a possible D match to TRBD1 (5 bases). V gave up 0 bases and J gave up 8 bases, with 20 bases separating them. Germline V gene sequence: CDR1 SGDLS, CDR2 YYNGEE. The CDR3 loop spans 16 amino acids. The CDR3 DNA reads as TGTGCCAGCAGCGTAGCGGAGAGGGGAATCCAAGGAGGCTACACCTTC. This encodes CASSVAERGIQGGYTF.

The genes are TRBV7-2 and TRBJ1-2; D is unresolved. With 3 bases removed from V and 0 bases from J, the gap between germline ends came to 8 bases. The CDR3 has 14 residues. Germline CDR1 and CDR2: SGHTA and FQGNSA. Here the CDR3 DNA reads TGTGCCAGCAGCTTCTCCGGGGCTAACTATGGCTACACCTTC. This encodes CASSFSGANYGYTF.

V gene TRBV3-1 (or the pseudogene TRBV3-2) combines with J gene TRBJ1-1, with unresolved D. Germline-derived CDR1 and CDR2 are LGHDT and YNNKEL (reference sequence). The V gene lost 0 bases and the J gene lost 1 base, with 12 bases spanning the gap. This CDR3 comprises 16 residues. CDR3 in amino acids: CASSQESLLGNTEAFF. In DNA form, the CDR3 reads TGTGCCAGCAGCCAAGAATCACTATTGGGGAACACTGAAGCTTTCTTT.

This clone was observed a handful of times. The rearrangement links TRBV19 to TRBJ1-5, with 7 bases identical to TRBD1. Trimming took 4 bases from V and 7 from J; bases not matched to a gene: 10. This CDR3 has 15 amino acids. CDR1 LNHDA and CDR2 SQIVND come from the germline V gene (reference sequence). The CDR3: CASSTDRVGRQPQHF. CDR3 sequence (DNA): TGTGCCAGTAGTACTGACAGGGTAGGTAGGCAGCCCCAGCATTTT. The full variable domain, its missing parts supplied by reference TRBV19 and TRBJ1-5, is DGGITQSPKYLFRKEGQNVTLSCEQNLNHDAMYWYRQDPGQGLRLIYYSQIVNDFQKGDIAEGYSVSREKKESFPLTVTSAQKNPTAFYLCASSTDRVGRQPQHFGDGTRLSIL.

The J gene is TRBJ2-2, the V gene TRBV13, with a tentative D call TRBD1 (7 bases). The ends were cut back, 5 bases at V and 14 bases at J, with 24 bases in the middle. The CDR3 loop spans 15 amino acids. CDR1 is PRHDT and CDR2 is FYEKMQ in the germline V gene (reference sequence). CDR3 sequence reads: CASSPQEVGGGRLFF. CDR3 in DNA: TGTGCCAGCAGCCCCCAGGAGGTAGGAGGGGGCCGACTGTTTTTT. Full variable domain (remainder filled in from reference TRBV13 and TRBJ2-2): AAGVIQSPRHLIKEKRETATLKCYPIPRHDTVYWYQQGPGQDPQFLISFYEKMQSDKGSIPDRFSAQQFSDYHSELNMSSLELGDSALYFCASSPQEVGGGRLFFGEGSRLTVL.

This chain connects TRBV2 to TRBJ1-2; no clear D gene. The CDR3 has 12 residues. CDR1 SNHLY and CDR2 FYNNEI come from the germline V gene. Trimming stripped 6 bases from V and 4 bases from J, with 9 bases between. The CDR3 loop is CASSASLYGYTF. Here the CDR3 DNA reads TGTGCCAGCAGCGCTTCACTCTATGGCTACACCTTC.